This is a list of T cell receptor beta chains from one sample in a study of OX40 agonist ivuxolimab in advanced cancers. Clones were read by immunoSEQ multiplex PCR, and TCRdb kept only the in-frame ones, dropping some. The profile shows tens of thousands of clones, nearly 85% of them singletons. This specimen was CD4+ or CD8+ T cells sorted from blood, taken in a trial of the OX40 agonist ivuxolimab. Receptors were obtained from an adult with an advanced solid tumor such as melanoma, head and neck, liver or kidney cancer. The CDR3 runs from the conserved cysteine through the conserved F or W. A D gene is named only where the DNA matches it firmly. Only part of the rows carry a size: once, few, many, or a class if the clone is expanded.

d_call	clone_size	v_call	j_call	cdr3_nt	cdr3_aa
-	-	TRBV7-8	TRBJ2-5	TGTGCCAGCAGCTTTGGGCCCTCACTAGGGTCGGGGGAGACCCAGTACTTC	CASSFGPSLGSGETQYF
-	-	TRBV5-4	TRBJ2-6	TGTGCCAGCAGCGAGATCGGCTCTGGGGCCAACGTCCTGACTTTC	CASSEIGSGANVLTF
-	once	TRBV5-1	TRBJ1-1	TGCGCCAGCAGCCTCCCTGGGGGGGGCACTGAAGCTTTCTTT	CASSLPGGGTEAFF
-	-	TRBV11-3	TRBJ1-1	TGTGCCAGCAGCTTTGGACGGACTATTAACACTGAAGCTTTCTTT	CASSFGRTINTEAFF
-	-	TRBV19	TRBJ2-1	TGTGCCAGTAGTTTGATCACCGGGCCTTTGGGGCAGTTCTTC	CASSLITGPLGQFF
TRBD1	-	TRBV7-2	TRBJ2-1	TGTGCCAGCAGCTTAGGGGACAGCCGCCCTAGGTTCTTC	CASSLGDSRPRFF
TRBD1	-	TRBV19	TRBJ1-1	TGTGCCAGTACCCCCAGGACAGGACACACTGAAGCTTTCTTT	CASTPRTGHTEAFF
TRBD2	-	TRBV7-2	TRBJ2-7	TGTGCCAGCAGCTTAGTGGGAGGGCCTAGCGAGCAGTACTTC	CASSLVGGPSEQYF
-	-	TRBV7-2	TRBJ1-1	TGTGCCAGCAGGCTACAGGGTCTGAACACTGAAGCTTTCTTT	CASRLQGLNTEAFF
-	-	TRBV5-1	TRBJ1-1	TGCGCCAGCAGCTACAACAGGGCGGACACTGAAGCTTTCTTT	CASSYNRADTEAFF
-	-	TRBV4-1	TRBJ1-3	TGCGCCAGCAGCCAAGGGACAGTTTCTGGAAACACCATATATTTT	CASSQGTVSGNTIYF